This TCR beta chain stems from a study of low-dose radiotherapy and immunotherapy resistance in tumors. This CDR3 region has 16 residues. CDR1 and CDR2 from the germline V gene are SGHRS and YFSETQ. V trimming: 3 bases; J trimming: 6 bases; junction bases outside the gene matches: 5. This clonotype was recorded many times. Time point described: before trial treatment. cDNA synthesis used a TRAV/TRBV-specific primer set for both chains. TCRs underwent 20 PCR cycles of amplification with a constant-region primer and V-primer adapter. TCRdb recomputed calls from the reads with MiXCR, one row per CDR3 protein. The table includes tens of thousands of distinct CDR3 sequences, just under 9.5% detected once.

The receptor was isolated from a male donor with prostate cancer. The chain uses TRBV5-1 and TRBJ2-1; 14 nucleotides agree with TRBD2. The sequenced sample was PBMCs, obtained before treatment. CDR3 in DNA: TGCGCCAGCAGCTCCCTTGGACTAGCGGGAGGCAATGAGCAGTTCTTC. Protein sequence: CASSSLGLAGGNEQFF.